The 24 T cell receptor beta chains presented below share a single source sample, sequenced in a study of blood T cell dynamics during melanoma immunotherapy. Clones were sequenced by immunoSEQ multiplex PCR, and TCRdb holds only the in-frame ones, with some missing. This sample has some 9,800 clones, with about nine tenths found just once. Time point in this sample: week 3, after first cycle of checkpoint inhibitor. The sample was blood, taken from a patient treated with checkpoint blockade. Every receptor here comes from a human donor with melanoma.

The chain is built from TRBV5-1 and TRBJ1-1, with D unresolved. The V gene lost 2 bases and the J gene lost 3 bases, with 8 bases spanning the gap. This CDR3 is 13 amino acids long. From germline, CDR1 is SGHRS and CDR2 YFSETQ. The CDR3 DNA reads TGCGCCAGCAGCTTTAGTGGGGACACTGAAGCTTTCTTT. As protein: CASSFSGDTEAFF.

This rearrangement joins TRBV19 to TRBJ1-5, with a tentative D call TRBD1 (6 bases). Deletions cut 7 bases from V and 9 bases from J, with 22 bases between. This CDR3 comprises 15 residues. Per germline, CDR1 LNHDA and CDR2 SQIVND (reference sequence). DNA of the CDR3: TGTGCCAGTACCTCCTGGGGGGGGGCGCAACGGCCCCAGCATTTT. Translated, it gives CASTSWGGAQRPQHF.

V gene TRBV7-8 combines with J gene TRBJ1-5, with D possibly being TRBD1 (5 bases). Germline V lookup: CDR1 SGHVS, CDR2 FQNEAQ. The CDR3 runs to 14 residues. Trimming took 1 base from V and 7 from J, leaving 11 bases between them. The CDR3 region has the DNA TGTGCCAGCAGCTTAGTCGGGGGAGGACAGCCCCAGCATTTT. Amino acid sequence: CASSLVGGGQPQHF.

The chain recombines TRBV6-5 with TRBJ2-5, with 7 bases fitting TRBD2. Germline trimming cut 2 bases from V and 5 bases from J; bases unmatched to any gene: 5. The germline CDR1 and CDR2 sequences are MNHEY and SVGAGI. This CDR3 contains 14 residues. The DNA for the CDR3 is TGTGCCAGCAGTTACGACGGGGGGAGGGAGACCCAGTACTTC. It codes for CASSYDGGRETQYF.

This clone has only a few counts. The rearrangement uses TRBV19 and TRBJ1-5; D ambiguous. This CDR3 region has 15 residues. CDR1 and CDR2 (germline): LNHDA, SQIVND (reference sequence). The V gene lost 5 bases and the J gene lost 1 base, with 12 bases spanning the gap. DNA for the CDR3: TGTGCCAGTAGTCTTATGGGAGTCAGCAATCAGCCCCAGCATTTT. Translating it yields CASSLMGVSNQPQHF. The full variable domain, with the rest looked up from reference TRBV19 and TRBJ1-5, is DGGITQSPKYLFRKEGQNVTLSCEQNLNHDAMYWYRQDPGQGLRLIYYSQIVNDFQKGDIAEGYSVSREKKESFPLTVTSAQKNPTAFYLCASSLMGVSNQPQHFGDGTRLSIL.

The chain has TRBV6-6 and TRBJ2-2, with TRBD2 matching 9 bases. CDR3 size: 15 residues. Germline V CDR1 and CDR2: MNHNY, SVGAGI (reference sequence). The junction had 8 bases not matched to a gene; V was cut back by 6 bases and J by 6 bases. CDR3 sequence reads: CASSPGLAFAGELFF. The CDR3 DNA reads TGTGCCAGCAGCCCCGGACTAGCGTTTGCCGGGGAGCTGTTTTTT.

The genes are TRBV19 and TRBJ1-2; 9 positions agree with TRBD1. J lost 8 bases, V lost 3 bases, and 1 base had no gene match. The CDR3 has 12 amino acids. Per germline, CDR1 LNHDA and CDR2 SQIVND (reference sequence). The chain's CDR3 is CASSMGQGGYTF. The CDR3 DNA reads as TGTGCCAGTAGTATGGGACAGGGAGGCTACACCTTC.

The chain employs TRBV5-8 and TRBJ1-3; D not resolved. The CDR3 is 15 amino acids. CDR1 is SGHTS, CDR2 YDEGEE, per germline. The V gene lost 2 bases and the J gene lost 0 bases, with 9 bases spanning the gap. CDR3 coding DNA: TGTGCCAGCAGCTTTACAAGGTCCTCTGGAAACACCATATATTTT. Translating gives CASSFTRSSGNTIYF. The variable domain in full, completed from reference TRBV5-8 and TRBJ1-3, reads EAGVTQSPTHLIKTRGQQATLRCSPISGHTSVYWYQQALGLGLQFLLWYDEGEERNRGNFPPRFSGRQFPNYSSELNVNALELEDSALYLCASSFTRSSGNTIYFGEGSWLTVV.

The sample holds one count of this clone. The chain uses TRBV10-2 and TRBJ2-7; perhaps TRBD1 as D (5 bases). V lost 0 bases and J lost 4, with 13 bases in between. The CDR3 consists of 15 residues. The germline V gene has CDR1 WSHSY and CDR2 SAAADI. The CDR3 nucleotides are TGCGCCAGCAGTGAGTCGTTCCGACAGCTATACGAGCAGTACTTC. The encoded protein is CASSESFRQLYEQYF.

The chain has TRBV4-1 and TRBJ2-2; TRBD2 agrees at 9 bases. From germline, CDR1 is MGHRA and CDR2 YSYEKL. The CDR3 is 18 amino acids. V lost 1 base and J lost 2; bases outside the gene matches: 8. The CDR3 region is CASSQATSGRDNTGELFF. CDR3 sequence (DNA): TGCGCCAGCAGCCAAGCAACTAGCGGGCGTGATAACACCGGGGAGCTGTTTTTT.

V usage is TRBV27 and J usage is TRBJ2-7; TRBD1 aligns across 7 bases. Per germline, CDR1 MNHEY and CDR2 SMNVEV (reference sequence). This CDR3 has 13 residues. V dropped 6 bases and J dropped 2; count of bases not matched to a gene: 4. As DNA, the CDR3 is TGTGCCAGCAGGGGGGACAGTCCCTACGAGCAGTACTTC. As protein: CASRGDSPYEQYF.

J is TRBJ2-1 and V is TRBV6-1, with D possibly called TRBD1 or TRBD2 (5 bases each). This CDR3 spans 15 amino acids. V gave up 1 base and J gave up 5 bases, with 12 bases separating them. Germline assignment: CDR1 MNHNS and CDR2 SASEGT. The CDR3 sequence is CASSEGELGDNEQFF. CDR3 nucleotide sequence: TGTGCCAGCAGTGAAGGGGAGCTGGGGGACAATGAGCAGTTCTTC.

The chain links TRBV25-1 to TRBJ2-2; D could derive from TRBD1 or TRBD2 (7 bases each). The germline CDR1 and CDR2 sequences are MGHDK and SYGVNS. Trimming took off 8 bases at V and 9 bases at J, with 10 bases between the two ends. The length of the CDR3 is 11 residues. In DNA form, the CDR3 reads TGTGCCAGCCAGGGGGGGCGGGAGCTGTTTTTT. Encoded protein: CASQGGRELFF.

This clone has only one observation. The chain recombines TRBV27 with TRBJ2-1; D unclear. V lost 3 bases and J 5 bases, leaving 8 bases between the germline ends. Germline-derived CDR1 and CDR2 are MNHEY and SMNVEV (reference sequence). This CDR3 spans 13 amino acids. The CDR3 is CASSFQVHNEQFF. Here the CDR3 DNA reads TGTGCCAGCAGTTTCCAAGTACACAATGAGCAGTTCTTC.

V is TRBV19 and J is TRBJ2-5, with TRBD1 matching 10 bases. In germline, CDR1 is LNHDA, CDR2 SQIVND (reference sequence). J gave up 5 bases and V 3 bases, and 12 bases lay outside the gene matches. CDR3 length: 17 residues. The CDR3 loop reads CASSIQTPTGGRETQYF. The CDR3 coding sequence is TGTGCCAGTAGTATCCAAACCCCGACAGGGGGCAGGGAGACCCAGTACTTC.

The rearrangement uses TRBV2 and TRBJ2-4, with 8 bases matching TRBD1. V shed 11 bases, J shed 8 bases, and the junction held 8 bases outside the gene matches. The CDR3 loop spans 12 amino acids. Germline V gene sequence: CDR1 SNHLY, CDR2 FYNNEI. CDR3 sequence reads: CAGQGGGDIQYF. The CDR3 coding sequence is TGTGCCGGACAGGGAGGAGGAGACATTCAGTACTTC. The entire variable domain, with the rest obtained from reference TRBV2 and TRBJ2-4, is as follows: EPEVTQTPSHQVTQMGQEVILRCVPISNHLYFYWYRQILGQKVEFLVSFYNNEISEKSEIFDDQFSVERPDGSNFTLKIRSTKLEDSAMYFCAGQGGGDIQYFGAGTRLSVL.

The rearrangement uses TRBV14 and TRBJ2-2; D unresolved. The CDR3 is made up of 14 amino acids. CDR1 and CDR2 from the germline V gene are SGHDN and FVKESK. Trimming removed 4 bases from V and 3 bases from J, with 9 bases in between. CDR3 DNA sequence: TGTGCCAGCAGCCGTTCAACTTACACCGGGGAGCTGTTTTTT. Translated: CASSRSTYTGELFF.

The chain employs TRBV5-4 and TRBJ1-6; 9 nucleotides match TRBD1. The V gene end was trimmed by 4 bases and the J gene end by 4 bases; junction bases not matched to a gene: 0. Germline loops: CDR1 SGHNT, CDR2 YYREEE (reference sequence). The CDR3 extends over 14 amino acids. CDR3 sequence: CASSDRGYNSPLHF. The CDR3 nucleotides are TGTGCCAGCAGCGACAGGGGGTATAATTCACCCCTCCACTTT.

The chain has TRBV5-1 and TRBJ1-1, with 7 nucleotides matching TRBD1. The germline V gene has CDR1 SGHRS and CDR2 YFSETQ. This CDR3 spans 15 amino acids. The J segment lost 1 base and the V segment lost 4 bases, leaving 7 bases of the junction unmatched. This CDR3 is CASSTRQGQNTEAFF. The CDR3 DNA reads TGCGCCAGCAGCACCCGACAGGGCCAGAACACTGAAGCTTTCTTT. Together with reference TRBV5-1 and TRBJ1-1, the CDR3 gives the full variable domain: KAGVTQTPRYLIKTRGQQVTLSCSPISGHRSVSWYQQTPGQGLQFLFEYFSETQRNKGNFPGRFSGRQFSNSRSEMNVSTLELGDSALYLCASSTRQGQNTEAFFGQGTRLTVV.

The chain employs TRBV7-9 and TRBJ1-6, with a possible D match to TRBD1 (6 bases). Germline V gene sequence: CDR1 SEHNR, CDR2 FQNEAQ (reference sequence). CDR3 length: 15 amino acids. Trimming removed 0 bases at V and 10 bases at J, with 13 bases between. CDR3 coding DNA: TGTGCCAGCAGCTTAGCAGGCAGGGGAGGCTCACCCCTCCACTTT. Translation: CASSLAGRGGSPLHF. The whole variable domain, remainder taken from reference TRBV7-9 and TRBJ1-6, is DTGVSQNPRHKITKRGQNVTFRCDPISEHNRLYWYRQTLGQGPEFLTYFQNEAQLEKSRLLSDRFSAERPKGSFSTLEIQRTEQGDSAMYLCASSLAGRGGSPLHFGNGTRLTVT.

The chain couples TRBV7-2 to TRBJ1-3; D uncertain. The CDR3 is made up of 15 amino acids. The V end was cut by 5 bases, the J end by 3 bases, with 14 bases between. Germline assignment: CDR1 SGHTA and CDR2 FQGNSA. CDR3 bases: TGTGCCAGCAGCCTCGGGTTATCGTATGGAAACACCATATATTTT. Its translation is CASSLGLSYGNTIYF.

The gene calls are TRBV12-5 and TRBJ1-1; D might be TRBD1 (6 bases). CDR3 length equals 15 residues. Germline values: CDR1 LGHNT, CDR2 FRNRAP. The V gene lost 8 bases and the J gene lost 8 bases, with 24 bases spanning the gap. The CDR3 sequence is CASSPWRGSGGEAFF. As DNA, the CDR3 is TGTGCTAGTTCCCCCTGGCGGGGATCTGGGGGCGAAGCTTTCTTT.

The V and J genes are TRBV18 and TRBJ2-5; no definite D call. The CDR3 consists of 15 residues. Germline loops: CDR1 KGHSH, CDR2 LQKENI. V was shortened by 2 bases and J by 0 bases, with 10 bases between the two germline ends. Written as DNA, the CDR3 is TGTGCCAGCTCACCAATTTTCTTATACCAAGAGACCCAGTACTTC. Residues: CASSPIFLYQETQYF.

This sequence joins TRBV6-6 and TRBJ2-7, with 8 bases that match TRBD2. The germline V gene has CDR1 MNHNY and CDR2 SVGAGI (reference sequence). Trimming removed 5 bases from V and 4 bases from J; junction bases left unmatched: 4. This CDR3 is built from 13 residues. CDR3 sequence reads: CASSSGREYEQYF. In nucleotides, the CDR3 is TGTGCCAGCAGTAGCGGGAGAGAGTACGAGCAGTACTTC.